A selection of T cell receptor beta chains follows, all from one sample in a study of T cell repertoires in cytomegalovirus infection. TCRdb independently ran MiXCR on the reads; one entry per CDR3 protein. The sample lists roughly 600,000 distinct CDR3 sequences; roughly a quarter were seen once. The sequenced material came from CD8+ T cells from PBMCs. The receptors were sampled from a human donor in good health (CMV status not recorded). Some clones in this sample may be carry-over from other donors' samples. Each CDR3 is given with its conserved first and last residue. Fields, in order: V gene, J gene, D gene, clone size, CDR3 protein, CDR3 DNA. D genes are given only for firm matches. Rows may omit the clone size; those that give it use once, few, many or a size class.

V: TRBV7-2; J: TRBJ2-3; D: TRBD2; size: .; CDR3: CASSLDSGGAASEDTQYF; DNA: TGTGCCAGCAGCTTAGACAGCGGGGGGGCCGCGTCCGAAGATACGCAGTATTTT
V: TRBV19; J: TRBJ1-5; D: .; size: few; CDR3: CASSIKAEGQPQHF; DNA: TGTGCCAGTAGTATAAAGGCCGAAGGGCAGCCCCAGCATTTT
V: TRBV19; J: TRBJ2-3; D: .; size: .; CDR3: CASSILGLSSSTDTQYF; DNA: TGTGCCAGTAGTATATTGGGGCTGTCCTCTAGCACAGATACGCAGTATTTT
V: TRBV27; J: TRBJ1-3; D: TRBD1; size: .; CDR3: CASSLYWTGGLSGNTIYF; DNA: TGTGCCAGCAGTCTCTATTGGACAGGGGGCCTCTCTGGAAACACCATATATTTT
V: TRBV7-2; J: TRBJ2-7; D: .; size: many; CDR3: CASSGGTPDPYEQYF; DNA: TGTGCCAGCAGCGGCGGGACTCCGGACCCCTACGAGCAGTACTTC
V: TRBV7-2; J: TRBJ1-2; D: .; size: many; CDR3: CASSLAAIGGYTF; DNA: TGTGCCAGCAGCTTAGCCGCTATAGGTGGCTACACCTTC
V: TRBV20-1; J: TRBJ2-1; D: TRBD1; size: .; CDR3: CSARGQGDRNEQFF; DNA: TGCAGTGCCCGCGGACAGGGGGATCGAAATGAGCAGTTCTTC
V: TRBV6-1; J: TRBJ2-1; D: TRBD2; size: .; CDR3: CASSSGTSGGGSYNEQFF; DNA: TGTGCCAGCAGTTCCGGGACTAGCGGGGGTGGGTCCTACAATGAGCAGTTCTTC
V: TRBV12-3/TRBV12-4; J: TRBJ2-1; D: .; size: few; CDR3: CASSLAGTPNNEQFF; DNA: TGTGCCAGCAGCCTCGCCGGGACGCCAAACAATGAGCAGTTCTTC
V: TRBV14; J: TRBJ2-7; D: .; size: few; CDR3: CASSPPGRQKEQYF; DNA: TGTGCCAGCAGTCCCCCTGGGAGGCAAAAGGAGCAGTACTTC
V: TRBV7-9; J: TRBJ2-5; D: .; size: .; CDR3: CASRSGQSATQYF; DNA: TGTGCCAGCCGCTCAGGGCAGTCGGCGACCCAGTACTTC
V: TRBV20-1; J: TRBJ2-1; D: TRBD2; size: .; CDR3: CSASPTSGTFRNEQFF; DNA: TGCAGTGCTAGCCCGACTAGCGGGACCTTCCGCAATGAGCAGTTCTTC
V: TRBV7-6; J: TRBJ2-1; D: TRBD2; size: many; CDR3: CASSLTSGGPSSYNEQFF; DNA: TGTGCCAGCAGCTTAACCAGCGGGGGCCCCAGCTCCTACAATGAGCAGTTCTTC
V: TRBV14; J: TRBJ2-3; D: .; size: .; CDR3: CASSFGLSPSTDTQYF; DNA: TGTGCCAGCAGCTTCGGACTCAGCCCCAGCACAGATACGCAGTATTTT
V: TRBV7-6; J: TRBJ1-1; D: .; size: many; CDR3: CASSLGDIMNTEAFF; DNA: TGTGCCAGCAGCTTAGGGGACATAATGAACACTGAAGCTTTCTTT
V: TRBV29-1; J: TRBJ2-3; D: .; size: .; CDR3: CSDGALSGERQYF; DNA: TGCAGCGACGGGGCCCTGTCAGGGGAACGGCAGTATTTT
V: TRBV10-2; J: TRBJ2-1; D: .; size: .; CDR3: CASSVTGEQFF; DNA: TGCGCCAGCAGTGTAACTGGGGAGCAGTTCTTC
V: TRBV4-3; J: TRBJ2-5; D: TRBD1; size: .; CDR3: CASRAGMDRDQETQYF; DNA: TGCGCCAGCAGAGCCGGGATGGACAGGGACCAAGAGACCCAGTACTTC
V: TRBV9; J: TRBJ2-4; D: .; size: .; CDR3: CASSVAGVDIQYF; DNA: TGTGCCAGCAGCGTAGCTGGAGTCGACATTCAGTACTTC
V: TRBV28; J: TRBJ2-1; D: .; size: few; CDR3: CASSDAGNSYNEQFF; DNA: TGTGCCAGCAGCGATGCAGGCAACTCCTACAATGAGCAGTTCTTC
V: TRBV28; J: TRBJ1-5; D: .; size: .; CDR3: CASSLLGGDQPQHF; DNA: TGTGCCAGCAGTTTATTAGGGGGGGATCAGCCCCAGCATTTT
V: TRBV29-1; J: TRBJ2-1; D: TRBD2; size: .; CDR3: CSVGGREAYNEQFF; DNA: TGCAGCGTGGGGGGGAGGGAGGCCTACAATGAGCAGTTCTTC
V: TRBV2; J: TRBJ1-2; D: TRBD1; size: few; CDR3: CASSHPGQGVGYTF; DNA: TGTGCCAGCAGTCATCCGGGACAGGGGGTCGGCTACACCTTC
V: TRBV20-1; J: TRBJ2-3; D: TRBD2; size: .; CDR3: CSAGGTSGGTDTQYF; DNA: TGCAGTGCTGGCGGGACTAGCGGGGGCACAGATACGCAGTATTTT
V: TRBV6-5; J: TRBJ1-1; D: .; size: many; CDR3: CASNFGGVNTEAFF; DNA: TGTGCCAGCAATTTTGGGGGGGTGAACACTGAAGCTTTCTTT
V: TRBV7-6; J: TRBJ2-2; D: TRBD2; size: many; CDR3: CASSPEAGGSTGELFF; DNA: TGTGCCAGCAGCCCAGAAGCGGGGGGGTCCACCGGGGAGCTGTTTTTT
V: TRBV20-1; J: TRBJ2-1; D: TRBD1; size: .; CDR3: CSASPGQGIWNEQFF; DNA: TGCAGTGCTAGCCCCGGACAGGGGATTTGGAATGAGCAGTTCTTC
V: TRBV29-1; J: TRBJ1-2; D: .; size: many; CDR3: CSVEGRNYGYTF; DNA: TGCAGCGTTGAGGGCAGAAACTATGGCTACACCTTC
V: TRBV6-5; J: TRBJ1-1; D: .; size: few; CDR3: CASSYSILANTEAFF; DNA: TGTGCCAGCAGTTACTCGATATTGGCGAACACTGAAGCTTTCTTT
V: TRBV6-6; J: TRBJ2-1; D: TRBD2; size: many; CDR3: CASSYHGLAGVSSGYNEQFF; DNA: TGTGCCAGCAGTTATCACGGACTAGCGGGGGTTTCTTCGGGGTACAATGAGCAGTTCTTC
V: TRBV12-5; J: TRBJ2-3; D: .; size: many; CDR3: CASGLGGNSDTQYF; DNA: TGTGCTAGTGGTTTAGGGGGAAACTCGGATACGCAGTATTTT
V: TRBV6-5; J: TRBJ2-7; D: .; size: many; CDR3: CASSPDRWTYEQYF; DNA: TGTGCCAGCAGTCCTGACAGGTGGACCTACGAGCAGTACTTC
V: TRBV29-1; J: TRBJ2-6; D: TRBD1; size: .; CDR3: CSVVHRGIWGANVLTF; DNA: TGCAGCGTTGTCCACAGGGGGATCTGGGGGGCCAACGTCCTGACTTTC
V: TRBV7-3; J: TRBJ2-2; D: TRBD2; size: few; CDR3: CASSSPEARGGSGELFF; DNA: TGTGCCAGCAGCTCCCCGGAGGCGCGGGGGGGCTCCGGGGAGCTGTTTTTT
V: TRBV6-2/TRBV6-3; J: TRBJ2-5; D: .; size: few; CDR3: CASSYSPGLQETQYF; DNA: TGTGCCAGCAGTTACTCGCCCGGACTCCAAGAGACCCAGTACTTC
V: TRBV12-3/TRBV12-4; J: TRBJ1-1; D: .; size: many; CDR3: CASTSSSVAAEAFF; DNA: TGTGCCAGCACCTCTTCTTCCGTGGCAGCTGAAGCTTTCTTT
V: TRBV7-2; J: TRBJ2-3; D: .; size: many; CDR3: CASSPTATSTDTQYF; DNA: TGTGCCAGCAGCCCGACAGCGACTAGCACAGATACGCAGTATTTT
V: TRBV27; J: TRBJ2-7; D: TRBD1; size: many; CDR3: CASRPPRGPPWEQYF; DNA: TGTGCCAGCAGGCCCCCCAGGGGGCCCCCCTGGGAGCAGTACTTC
V: TRBV7-3; J: TRBJ2-6; D: TRBD1; size: once; CDR3: CASSFSRGHSSGANVLTF; DNA: TGTGCCAGCAGCTTTAGTAGGGGGCATAGCTCTGGGGCCAACGTCCTGACTTTC
V: TRBV2; J: TRBJ2-5; D: .; size: .; CDR3: CATMFWGSQGETQYF; DNA: TGTGCCACCATGTTTTGGGGGTCACAAGGGGAGACCCAGTACTTC
V: TRBV2; J: TRBJ2-1; D: .; size: .; CDR3: CASVDRNEQFF; DNA: TGTGCCAGCGTCGACAGAAATGAGCAGTTCTTC
V: TRBV29-1; J: TRBJ1-2; D: TRBD1; size: .; CDR3: CSAIQGERDGYTF; DNA: TGCAGCGCTATTCAGGGGGAGAGGGATGGCTACACCTTC
V: TRBV5-1; J: TRBJ2-1; D: .; size: few; CDR3: CASSLDGNALYNEQFF; DNA: TGCGCCAGCAGCTTGGATGGGAACGCGCTTTACAATGAGCAGTTCTTC
V: TRBV28; J: TRBJ1-2; D: .; size: .; CDR3: CASSAGVSNYGYTF; DNA: TGTGCCAGCAGCGCAGGGGTGTCCAACTATGGCTACACCTTC
V: TRBV7-3; J: TRBJ2-1; D: TRBD2; size: many; CDR3: CASSLDGLAGGSSYNEQFF; DNA: TGTGCCAGCAGCCTAGATGGCCTAGCGGGGGGGAGCTCCTACAATGAGCAGTTCTTC
V: TRBV14; J: TRBJ1-2; D: .; size: few; CDR3: CASSQGTPHYGYTF; DNA: TGTGCCAGCAGCCAGGGGACACCACACTATGGCTACACCTTC
V: TRBV6-2/TRBV6-3; J: TRBJ2-5; D: .; size: .; CDR3: CASRWDSSETQYF; DNA: TGTGCCAGCAGATGGGACTCCTCAGAGACCCAGTACTTC
V: TRBV7-6; J: TRBJ2-1; D: .; size: .; CDR3: CASSLEAVPSYNEQFF; DNA: TGTGCCAGCAGCTTAGAGGCGGTCCCCTCCTACAATGAGCAGTTCTTC
V: TRBV7-6; J: TRBJ1-2; D: .; size: many; CDR3: CASSSGDGWYGYTF; DNA: TGTGCCAGCAGCTCGGGGGACGGATGGTATGGCTACACCTTC
V: TRBV7-6; J: TRBJ2-5; D: TRBD1; size: .; CDR3: CASSLRQGKETQYF; DNA: TGTGCCAGCAGCTTGCGACAGGGTAAAGAGACCCAGTACTTC